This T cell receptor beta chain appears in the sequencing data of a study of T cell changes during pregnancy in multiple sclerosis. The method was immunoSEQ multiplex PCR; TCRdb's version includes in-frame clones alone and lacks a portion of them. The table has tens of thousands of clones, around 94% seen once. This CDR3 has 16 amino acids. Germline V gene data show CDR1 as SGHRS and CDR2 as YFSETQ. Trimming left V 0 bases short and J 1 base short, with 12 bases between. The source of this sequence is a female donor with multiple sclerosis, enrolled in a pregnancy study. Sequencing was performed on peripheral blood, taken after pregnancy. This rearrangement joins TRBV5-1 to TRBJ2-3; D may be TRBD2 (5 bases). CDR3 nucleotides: TGCGCCAGCAGCTTGGCATCGCGGGCCGGCACAGATACGCAGTATTTT. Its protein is CASSLASRAGTDTQYF. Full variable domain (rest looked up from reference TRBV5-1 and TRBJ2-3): KAGVTQTPRYLIKTRGQQVTLSCSPISGHRSVSWYQQTPGQGLQFLFEYFSETQRNKGNFPGRFSGRQFSNSRSEMNVSTLELGDSALYLCASSLASRAGTDTQYFGPGTRLTVL.